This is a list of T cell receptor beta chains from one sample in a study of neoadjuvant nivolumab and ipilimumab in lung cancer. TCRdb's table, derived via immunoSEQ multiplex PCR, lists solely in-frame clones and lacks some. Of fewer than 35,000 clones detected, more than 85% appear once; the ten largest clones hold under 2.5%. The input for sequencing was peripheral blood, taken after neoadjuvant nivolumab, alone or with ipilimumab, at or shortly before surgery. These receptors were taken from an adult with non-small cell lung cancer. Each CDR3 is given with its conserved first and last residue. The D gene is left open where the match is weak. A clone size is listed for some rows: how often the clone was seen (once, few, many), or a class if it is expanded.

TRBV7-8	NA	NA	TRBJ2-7	TGTGCCAGCACGGGTCAGGGAAGCTCCTACGAGCAGTACTTC	CASTGQGSSYEQYF
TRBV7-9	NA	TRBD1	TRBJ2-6	TGTGCCAGCAGCCCTTTTACAGGGGGTATCAGCTCTGGGGCCAACGTCCTGACTTTC	CASSPFTGGISSGANVLTF
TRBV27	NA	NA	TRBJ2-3	TGTGCCAGCAGTTCCAAGGGAGATACGCAGTATTTT	CASSSKGDTQYF
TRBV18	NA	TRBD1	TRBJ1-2	TGTGCCAGCTCGTCCTCCGGGACAGGGTCCCTCGCTGGCTACACCTTC	CASSSSGTGSLAGYTF
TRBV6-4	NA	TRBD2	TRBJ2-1	TGTGCCAGCAGTGTAGGGGCTAGCGGAGACAATGAGCAGTTCTTC	CASSVGASGDNEQFF
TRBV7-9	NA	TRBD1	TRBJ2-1	TGTGCCAGCAGCCCGGGACAGTTCAATGAGCAGTTCTTC	CASSPGQFNEQFF
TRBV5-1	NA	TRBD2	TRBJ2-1	TGCGCCAGCAGCTACGGGACTAGCGGCGAGCAGTTCTTC	CASSYGTSGEQFF
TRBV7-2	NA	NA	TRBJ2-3	TGTGCCAGCAGCTTAGCGCGGAACGCAGATACGCAGTATTTT	CASSLARNADTQYF
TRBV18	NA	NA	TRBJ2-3	TGTGCCAGCTCCCCGACGGACTTCACAGATACGCAGTATTTT	CASSPTDFTDTQYF
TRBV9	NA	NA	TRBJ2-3	TGTGCCAGCAGCGTAGTAGGGGCAGATACGCAGTATTTT	CASSVVGADTQYF
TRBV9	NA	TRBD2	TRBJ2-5	TGTGCCAGCAGCGGTCACCCCGGGACTAGTTTTGAGACCCAGTACTTC	CASSGHPGTSFETQYF
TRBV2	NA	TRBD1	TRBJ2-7	TGTGCCAGCACCGACAGGGGTTCTTCCTACGAGCAGTACTTC	CASTDRGSSYEQYF
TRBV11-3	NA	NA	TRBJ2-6	TGTGCCAGCACCTTACAGGGACCGAGGTACGGGGCCAACGTCCTGACTTTC	CASTLQGPRYGANVLTF
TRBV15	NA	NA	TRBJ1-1	TGTGCCACCAGCAGGGGCTGGGGGCCCCGAGTGTACACTGAAGCTTTCTTT	CATSRGWGPRVYTEAFF
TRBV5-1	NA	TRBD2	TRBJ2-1	TGCGCCAGCAGCTTTCTAAGCACCGGGACTAGCACGTCTTTTAGCTCCTACAATGAGCAGTTCTTC	CASSFLSTGTSTSFSSYNEQFF
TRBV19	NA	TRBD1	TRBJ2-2	TGTGCCAGTAGTTCCGGACAGGCCGGGGAGCTGTTTTTT	CASSSGQAGELFF
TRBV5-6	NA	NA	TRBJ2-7	TGTGCCAGCAGCTTAGTGATCGGCGGAGAGCAGTACTTC	CASSLVIGGEQYF
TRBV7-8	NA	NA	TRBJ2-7	TGTGCCAGCAGTTTAGCACCAGACTACGAGCAGTACTTC	CASSLAPDYEQYF
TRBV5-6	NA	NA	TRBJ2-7	TGTGCCAGCAGCTTAGGCCCTTTTAATTACGAGCAGTACTTC	CASSLGPFNYEQYF
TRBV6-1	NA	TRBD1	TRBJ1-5	TGTGCCAGCAGTGAATACCGGACAGGGGGCTTTCCTAGCAATCAGCCCCAGCATTTT	CASSEYRTGGFPSNQPQHF
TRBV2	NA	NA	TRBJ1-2	TGTGCCAGCAGTCAAATAACAGGGTACGGCTACACCTTC	CASSQITGYGYTF
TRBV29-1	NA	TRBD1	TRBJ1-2	TGCAGCGTTGTAGGGGACAGCCAAATCCGTGTATTC	CSVVGDSQIRVF
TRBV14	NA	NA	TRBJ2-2	TGTGCCAGCAGCCCTTACAGGGCCACCGGGGAGCTGTTTTTT	CASSPYRATGELFF
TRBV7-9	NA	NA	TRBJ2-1	TGTGCCAGCAGCTTAGCGTTTGGGGCAGCTTCGAGGGACTACAATGAGCAGTTCTTC	CASSLAFGAASRDYNEQFF
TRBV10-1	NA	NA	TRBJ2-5	TGCGCCAGCAGTGAGTCTCTGGGTGGGGAGACCCAGTACTTC	CASSESLGGETQYF
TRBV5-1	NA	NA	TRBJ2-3	TGCGCCAGCAGCCTAGGGACTAGCACAGATACGCAGTATTTT	CASSLGTSTDTQYF
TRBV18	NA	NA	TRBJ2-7	TGTGCCAGCTCACCACCGTCGGTACACGAGCAGTACTTC	CASSPPSVHEQYF
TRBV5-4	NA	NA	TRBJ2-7	TGTGCCAGCAGCTTGGGCCCCCGCGAGGAGCAGTACTTC	CASSLGPREEQYF
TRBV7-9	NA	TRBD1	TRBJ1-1	TGTGCCAGCAGCCCACAGGGGTCAAACACTGAAGCTTTCTTT	CASSPQGSNTEAFF
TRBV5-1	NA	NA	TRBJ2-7	TGCGCCAGCACCGGGGGTCACTCCTACGAGCAGTACTTC	CASTGGHSYEQYF
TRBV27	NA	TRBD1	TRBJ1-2	TGTGCCACCAGACAGGGCCAAGCTGATCACTATGGCTACACCTTC	CATRQGQADHYGYTF
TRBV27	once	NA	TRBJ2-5	TGTGCCAGCAGTTTCGGTCGTGGGGAAGAGACCCAGTACTTC	CASSFGRGEETQYF
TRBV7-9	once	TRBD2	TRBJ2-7	TGTGCCAGCAGCATGACTAGCGGGAGGGTCTACGAGCAGTACTTC	CASSMTSGRVYEQYF
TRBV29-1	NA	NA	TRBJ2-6	TGCAGCGCTTCCAACTCTGGGGCCAACGTCCTGACTTTC	CSASNSGANVLTF
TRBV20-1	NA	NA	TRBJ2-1	TGCAGTGCTAGTGGGAGCAATGAGCAGTTCTTC	CSASGSNEQFF
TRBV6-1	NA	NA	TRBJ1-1	TGTGCCACACTTTCCTGGGGGCCCACTGAAGCTTTCTTT	CATLSWGPTEAFF
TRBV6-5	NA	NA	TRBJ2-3	TGTGCCAGCAGCCCAGAGGTATCTAGCACAGATACGCAGTATTTT	CASSPEVSSTDTQYF
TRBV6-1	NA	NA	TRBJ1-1	TGTGCCAGCAGTGAAGCGGGGGGAGGGAACACTGAAGCTTTCTTT	CASSEAGGGNTEAFF
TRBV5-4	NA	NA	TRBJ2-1	TGTGCCAGCGCAAAGGGAGGTTCGGATGAGCAGTTCTTC	CASAKGGSDEQFF
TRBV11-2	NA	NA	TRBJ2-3	TGTGCCAGCAGCACCGGGACCCTCAGTCCAGATACGCAGTATTTT	CASSTGTLSPDTQYF
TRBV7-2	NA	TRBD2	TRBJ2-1	TGTGCCAGCAGCTCCCGCTGGGTTCTAGCGGATTTGGTCAATGAGCAGTTCTTC	CASSSRWVLADLVNEQFF
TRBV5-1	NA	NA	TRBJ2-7	TGCGCCAGCAGCCCTTCGGGAGTGTTAGCTGGCTCCTACGAGCAGTACTTC	CASSPSGVLAGSYEQYF
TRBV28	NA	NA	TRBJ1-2	TGTGCCAGCAGCGACCCGGCACCTCCTTATGGCTACACCTTC	CASSDPAPPYGYTF
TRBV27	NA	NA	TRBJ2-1	TGTGCCAGCGGGACGGCCGGCGGTGAGCAGTTCTTC	CASGTAGGEQFF
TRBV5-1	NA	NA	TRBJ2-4	TGCGCCAGCAGCTCGGGACCCAAAAACATTCAGTACTTC	CASSSGPKNIQYF
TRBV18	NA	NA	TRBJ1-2	TGTGCCAGCTCTCTCGAGAAGGACTATGGCTACACCTTC	CASSLEKDYGYTF
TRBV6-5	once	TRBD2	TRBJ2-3	TGTGCCAGCAGGCCCTCTGCGGGAGGAGGGGATACGCAGTATTTT	CASRPSAGGGDTQYF
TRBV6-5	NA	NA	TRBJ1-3	TGTGCCAGCCGTTCTCACTCTGGAAACACCATATATTTT	CASRSHSGNTIYF
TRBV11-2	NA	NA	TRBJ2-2	TGTGCCAGCAGCTTAGGACGGACAGCAAACACCGGGGAGCTGTTTTTT	CASSLGRTANTGELFF
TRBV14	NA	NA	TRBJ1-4	TGTGCCAGCAGCCCGTGGGGGATGGAAAAACTGTTTTTT	CASSPWGMEKLFF
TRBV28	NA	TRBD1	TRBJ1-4	TGTGCCAGCCGGCGTGGGACAGGGGAGGCGAGGACTAATGAAAAACTGTTTTTT	CASRRGTGEARTNEKLFF
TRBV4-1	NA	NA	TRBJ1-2	TGCGCCAGCAGCCAGGACGGCCGCTATGGCTACACCTTC	CASSQDGRYGYTF
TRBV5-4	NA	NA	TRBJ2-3	TGTGCCAGCAGCTTGGGACTCAGCACAGATACGCAGTATTTT	CASSLGLSTDTQYF
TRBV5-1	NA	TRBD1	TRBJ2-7	TGCGCCAGCAGCACCAGGGGGCCCCCCTACGAGCAGTACTTC	CASSTRGPPYEQYF
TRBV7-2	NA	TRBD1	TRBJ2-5	TGTGCCAGCAGCTCAACATGGACAGGGATGGAAGCAGAGACCCAGTACTTC	CASSSTWTGMEAETQYF
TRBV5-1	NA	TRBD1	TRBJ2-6	TGCGCCAGCAGCGGAGCCGACAGGGGAGAATACGTCCTGACTTTC	CASSGADRGEYVLTF
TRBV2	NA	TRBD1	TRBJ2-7	TGTGCCAGCAGTCCCGACAGGGGGCGCGGCGAGCAGTACTTC	CASSPDRGRGEQYF
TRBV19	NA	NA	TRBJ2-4	TGTGCCAGTAGTATGAGTGGGGAACAGTACTTC	CASSMSGEQYF
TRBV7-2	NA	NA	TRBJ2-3	TGTGCCAGCAGCCCCATAGCGGCAACAGGGGTAGATACGCAGTATTTT	CASSPIAATGVDTQYF
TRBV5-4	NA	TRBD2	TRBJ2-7	TGTGCCAGCAGCTTGGCCGGGCGGGAGAGGGTGCAGTACTTC	CASSLAGRERVQYF